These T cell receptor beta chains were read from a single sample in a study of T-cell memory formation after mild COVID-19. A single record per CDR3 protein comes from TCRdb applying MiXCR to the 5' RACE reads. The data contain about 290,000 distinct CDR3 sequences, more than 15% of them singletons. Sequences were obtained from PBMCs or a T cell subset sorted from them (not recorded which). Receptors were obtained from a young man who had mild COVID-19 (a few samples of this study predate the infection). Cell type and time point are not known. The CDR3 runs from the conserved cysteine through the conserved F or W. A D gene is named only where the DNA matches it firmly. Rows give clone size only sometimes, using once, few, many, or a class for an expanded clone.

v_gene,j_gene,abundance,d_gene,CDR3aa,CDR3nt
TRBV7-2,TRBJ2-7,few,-,CASSPYREVHEQYF,TGTGCCAGCAGCCCGTACAGGGAAGTCCACGAGCAGTACTTC
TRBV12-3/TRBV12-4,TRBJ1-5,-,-,CASSSGAQPQHF,TGTGCCAGCAGCTCGGGGGCTCAGCCCCAGCATTTT
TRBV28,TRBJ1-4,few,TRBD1,CASSLFGQGHNEKLFF,TGTGCCAGCAGTTTATTCGGACAGGGCCATAATGAAAAACTGTTTTTT
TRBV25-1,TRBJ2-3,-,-,CASSGGGHTDTQYF,TGTGCCAGCAGTGGGGGGGGGCACACAGATACGCAGTATTTT
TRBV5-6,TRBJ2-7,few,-,CASSLAGTVHPFSHF,TGTGCCAGCAGCTTGGCTGGGACGGTGCATCCCTTTTCCCACTTC
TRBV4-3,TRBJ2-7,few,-,CASSQLNTRQEEQYF,TGCGCCAGCAGCCAACTCAATACTCGACAGGAAGAGCAGTACTTC
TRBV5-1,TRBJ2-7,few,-,CASAQGGAYEQYF,TGCGCCAGCGCCCAGGGGGGGGCCTACGAGCAGTACTTC
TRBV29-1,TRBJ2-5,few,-,CSAGTSQETQYF,TGCAGCGCAGGGACCTCTCAAGAGACCCAGTACTTC
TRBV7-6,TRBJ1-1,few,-,CASSRRANTEAFF,TGTGCCAGCTCCCGGCGGGCGAACACTGAAGCTTTCTTT
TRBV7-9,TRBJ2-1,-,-,CASSLVHEQFF,TGTGCCAGCAGTCTAGTACATGAGCAGTTCTTC
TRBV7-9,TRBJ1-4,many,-,CASSLWQNEKLFF,TGTGCCAGCAGCTTATGGCAAAATGAAAAACTGTTTTTT
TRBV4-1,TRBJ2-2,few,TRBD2,CASSRGGTNTGELFF,TGCGCCAGCAGCCGGGGAGGGACGAACACCGGGGAGCTGTTTTTT
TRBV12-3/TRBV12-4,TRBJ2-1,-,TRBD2,CASRRIAGGSYNEQFF,TGTGCCAGCAGGCGAATAGCGGGGGGCTCCTACAATGAGCAGTTCTTC
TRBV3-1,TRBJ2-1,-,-,CASSSGSGGFNEQFF,TGTGCCAGCAGTTCCGGGTCCGGGGGCTTCAATGAGCAGTTCTTC
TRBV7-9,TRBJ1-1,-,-,CASSLAGRRNTEAFF,TGTGCCAGCAGCTTAGCAGGACGGAGGAACACTGAAGCTTTCTTT
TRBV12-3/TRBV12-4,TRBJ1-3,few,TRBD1,CASSPETGVWGNTIYF,TGTGCCAGCAGCCCTGAGACAGGGGTGTGGGGAAACACCATATATTTT
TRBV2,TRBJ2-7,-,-,CASTGVKSEQYF,TGTGCCAGCACCGGGGTCAAGAGCGAGCAGTACTTC
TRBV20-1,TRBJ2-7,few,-,CSARDQGTVLDEQYF,TGCAGTGCTAGGGACCAGGGAACCGTTTTGGACGAGCAGTACTTC
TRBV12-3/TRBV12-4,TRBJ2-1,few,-,CASSLIRGLLGPYNEQFF,TGTGCCAGCAGTCTGATCCGGGGGCTTCTTGGCCCCTACAATGAGCAGTTCTTC
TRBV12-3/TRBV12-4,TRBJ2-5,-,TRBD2,CASTLGLAAQETQYF,TGTGCCAGCACCCTCGGACTAGCGGCACAAGAGACCCAGTACTTC
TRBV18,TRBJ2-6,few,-,CASSAAGAGSTGANVLTF,TGTGCCAGCTCAGCAGCAGGGGCCGGCTCGACTGGGGCCAACGTCCTGACTTTC